A single T cell receptor (beta chain) is shown here with its context. What it recognizes is unknown. The repertoire was sequenced with immunoSEQ multiplex PCR; TCRdb's copy has only in-frame clones and lacks some. The sample consists of around 180,000 clones, 80% to 95% of them appearing once. The sample originates from a study of shared clonotypes between healthy human individuals. Study summary: Donor ages ranged 18 to 49 years: two women, a few men. Study-wide findings and caveats: Depth of sequencing was expected to influence donor clonotype sharing. Naive CD4 clonotypes were shared across a handful of donors at 4.5% to 6%.

The length of the CDR3 is 17 residues. Trimming removed 2 bases at V and 4 bases at J, with 16 bases between. CDR1 and CDR2 from the germline V gene are SGHNT and YYREEE (reference sequence). Sequenced sample: naive CD4+ T cells sorted from blood. The subset: CD45RA+ positively selected. This chain joins TRBV5-4 and TRBJ2-6; D possibly corresponds to TRBD2 (5 bases). This receptor was identified in a woman in her 30s in good health. CDR3 sequence (DNA): TGTGCCAGCAGCTTCAGAGCCCTAGCATCCGGGGCCAACGTCCTGACTTTC. Its translation: CASSFRALASGANVLTF.